Sequencing of this T cell receptor (beta chain) was carried out in a study of T cell responses to AZD1222 COVID-19 vaccine. Data came from immunoSEQ multiplex PCR; TCRdb stores just in-frame clones and leaves some out. The table includes roughly 170,000 clones, approximately 94% detected once. There are 15 residues in the CDR3. The V gene lost 3 bases and the J gene lost 6 bases, with 15 bases spanning the gap. Germline V gene sequence: CDR1 KGHSH, CDR2 LQKENI. This clonotype was sampled from an adult who received the AZD1222 COVID-19 vaccine. This specimen consisted of peripheral blood, obtained 28 days after the second AZD1222 dose. The V call is TRBV18, the J call TRBJ1-5; maybe TRBD1 (6 bases). CDR3 in DNA: TGTGCCAGCTCACCCGTGGACAGCGGCACTCAGCCCCAGCATTTT. It yields the protein CASSPVDSGTQPQHF.